The 8 T cell receptor beta chains reported below all come from one sample, sequenced in a study of cytomegalovirus exposure and HLA in healthy donors. The PCR contained 60 Vbeta and 13 Jbeta primers. Generated by immunoSEQ multiplex PCR, the TCRdb table keeps only in-frame clones and is missing some. This sample carries under 120,000 clones, about three quarters of them seen once, and the ten largest clones take roughly 5%. The sample was PBMCs. The receptors come from a female donor in good health and CMV-seropositive.

This clone was counted a few times. V gene TRBV9 combines with J gene TRBJ2-1; 9 positions match TRBD1. The CDR3 length is 15 residues. Losses at the gene ends were 4 bases for V and 5 bases for J; bases not matched to a gene: 7. Germline CDR1 is SGDLS and CDR2 is YYNGEE. CDR3 residues: CASSPGTGMDNEQFF. The DNA for the CDR3 is TGTGCCAGCAGCCCCGGGACAGGGATGGACAATGAGCAGTTCTTC.

The rearrangement links TRBV9 to TRBJ1-4; 8 bases fit TRBD1. This CDR3 has 14 amino acids. Germline-derived CDR1 and CDR2 are SGDLS and YYNGEE. Trimming at V came to 4 bases and at J to 6 bases, leaving 5 bases not matched to a gene. CDR3 sequence: CASSPRTGYEKLFF. In nucleotides, the CDR3 is TGTGCCAGCAGCCCCCGGACAGGGTATGAAAAACTGTTTTTT.

The chain uses TRBV5-1 and TRBJ1-2, with D perhaps TRBD1 (5 bases). CDR3 length equals 15 residues. The germline V gene has CDR1 SGHRS and CDR2 YFSETQ. V was cut by 0 bases and J by 8 bases, with 17 bases left in between. Here the CDR3 DNA reads TGCGCCAGCAGCTTGGAGGGGTTTAAAGGGGAAGGCTACACCTTC. This translates into CASSLEGFKGEGYTF.

The V and J genes are TRBV4-2 and TRBJ1-3; maybe TRBD1 (5 bases). The CDR3 spans 14 residues. Germline V gene sequence: CDR1 LGHNA, CDR2 YNFKEQ. The V gene lost 0 bases and the J gene lost 8 bases, with 11 bases spanning the gap. CDR3 in DNA: TGTGCCAGCAGCCAAGATCTCAGGGTTGACACCATATATTTT. It yields the protein CASSQDLRVDTIYF.

This clone has more than one count but fewer than ten. The chain recombines TRBV15 with TRBJ2-4; the match to TRBD1 covers 9 bases. This CDR3 has 17 residues. Unmatched junction bases numbered 9, after V lost 0 bases and J lost 6 bases. Per germline, CDR1 LNHNV and CDR2 YYDKDF (reference sequence). The CDR3 here is CATSRDKQGAYRNIQYF. The CDR3, as DNA: TGTGCCACCAGCAGAGACAAACAGGGGGCTTACAGAAACATTCAGTACTTC.

The chain couples TRBV13 to TRBJ2-3; TRBD2 matches at 10 bases. The CDR3 is 17 amino acids. Germline V lookup: CDR1 PRHDT, CDR2 FYEKMQ (reference sequence). Trimming took 4 bases from V and 1 from J; bases not matched to a gene: 8. This CDR3 reads CASSSPGLAGGTDTQYF. Written as DNA, the CDR3 is TGTGCCAGCAGCTCTCCGGGCCTAGCGGGGGGCACAGATACGCAGTATTTT.

This clone has more than one count but fewer than ten. The rearrangement uses TRBV5-1 and TRBJ1-3; possible D gene TRBD1, 5 bases. The CDR3 has 15 amino acids. Deletions cut 0 bases from V and 3 bases from J, with 10 bases between. The germline gives CDR1 SGHRS, CDR2 YFSETQ. CDR3 nucleotides: TGCGCCAGCAGCTTGGACGGGACTTTTGGAAACACCATATATTTT. Encoded protein: CASSLDGTFGNTIYF.

This sequence joins TRBV27 and TRBJ2-1, with TRBD1 matching over 8 bases. Trimming at V came to 6 bases and at J to 9 bases, leaving 10 bases not matched to a gene. Germline V CDR1 and CDR2: MNHEY, SMNVEV (reference sequence). The CDR3 sequence is 14 residues long. This CDR3 reads CASRPGQVRSEQFF. The CDR3 nucleotides read TGTGCCAGCAGACCGGGACAGGTCCGGAGTGAGCAGTTCTTC.